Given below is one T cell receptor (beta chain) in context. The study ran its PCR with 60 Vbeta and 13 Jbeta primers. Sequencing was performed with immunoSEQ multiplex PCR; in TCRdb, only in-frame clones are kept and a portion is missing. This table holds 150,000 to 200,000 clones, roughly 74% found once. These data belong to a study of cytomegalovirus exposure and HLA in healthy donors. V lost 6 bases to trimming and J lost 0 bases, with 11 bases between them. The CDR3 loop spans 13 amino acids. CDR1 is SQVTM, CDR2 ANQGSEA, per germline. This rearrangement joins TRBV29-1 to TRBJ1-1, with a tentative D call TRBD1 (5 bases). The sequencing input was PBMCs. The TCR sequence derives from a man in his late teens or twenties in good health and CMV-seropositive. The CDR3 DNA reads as TGCAGCGTCAAAGGGGTTTTGAACACTGAAGCTTTCTTT. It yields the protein CSVKGVLNTEAFF. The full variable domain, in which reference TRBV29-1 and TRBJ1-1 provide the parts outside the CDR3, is SAVISQKPSRDICQRGTSLTIQCQVDSQVTMMFWYRQQPGQSLTLIATANQGSEATYESGFVIDKFPISRPNLTFSTLTVSNMSPEDSSIYLCSVKGVLNTEAFFGQGTRLTVV.